Listed below are T cell receptor beta chains from one sample, sequenced in a study of T-cell reconstitution after alpha-beta-depleted transplantation in children. Each CDR3 protein is one row after TCRdb ran MiXCR on the PCR reads. Of 700,000 or so distinct CDR3 sequences listed, roughly 13% were seen once; the top ten hold roughly 0.77%. The sample in question was PBMCs, obtained before TCRalphabeta/CD19-depleted stem cell transplant. The receptor set was obtained from a girl aged 2 to 10 with congenital amegakaryocytic thrombocytopenia, due to receive a stem cell transplant. The CDR3 runs from the conserved cysteine through the conserved F or W. The D gene is left open where the match is weak. The size field is filled for only some rows; it gives once, few, many or a size class.

v_gene	j_gene	abundance	d_gene	CDR3aa	CDR3nt
TRBV12-3/TRBV12-4	TRBJ1-5	.	.	CASSSRVSQPQHF	TGTGCCAGCAGTTCCAGGGTCAGTCAGCCCCAGCATTTT
TRBV30	TRBJ1-1	few	.	CAVFVYGTEAFF	TGTGCCGTGTTCGTTTATGGCACTGAAGCTTTCTTT
TRBV5-1	TRBJ2-7	many	TRBD1	CASSSTGSGDEQYF	TGCGCCAGCAGCTCGACAGGGAGCGGTGACGAGCAGTACTTC
TRBV7-6	TRBJ1-3	.	.	CASSSNAEWARNTIYF	TGTGCCAGCAGCTCAAACGCAGAGTGGGCTAGAAACACCATATATTTT
TRBV5-1	TRBJ1-2	many	.	CASSLGTALTTNYGYTF	TGCGCCAGCAGCTTGGGGACAGCCCTCACAACTAACTATGGCTACACCTTC
TRBV5-1	TRBJ2-1	.	TRBD2	CASSLTSLYNEQFF	TGCGCCAGCAGTCTGACTAGCCTATACAATGAGCAGTTCTTC
TRBV20-1	TRBJ2-6	few	.	CSAPTRGGFSGANVLTF	TGCAGTGCTCCGACCCGAGGGGGATTCTCTGGGGCCAACGTCCTGACTTTC
TRBV20-1	TRBJ2-5	.	.	CSASTQLAPRTQYF	TGCAGTGCTAGTACGCAGCTGGCCCCGCGGACCCAGTACTTC
TRBV20-1	TRBJ2-1	many	TRBD2	CSALLAGPGNEQFF	TGCAGTGCTTTACTAGCGGGGCCGGGGAATGAGCAGTTCTTC
TRBV11-1	TRBJ2-7	.	TRBD2	CASSFVGISGTDEQYF	TGTGCCAGCAGCTTCGTAGGGATTAGCGGGACGGACGAGCAGTACTTC
TRBV20-1	TRBJ2-1	many	.	CSASRTFNEQFF	TGCAGTGCTAGTCGTACGTTCAATGAGCAGTTCTTC
TRBV20-1	TRBJ1-1	few	.	CSARVLGTEAFF	TGCAGTGCTAGAGTTTTGGGGACTGAAGCTTTCTTT
TRBV7-6	TRBJ2-3	many	.	CASSSSDSRTQYF	TGTGCCAGCAGCTCCTCGGACAGCCGAACCCAGTATTTT
TRBV5-6	TRBJ2-1	few	TRBD2	CASSLAGRAGAYNEQFF	TGTGCCAGCAGCTTGGCAGGACGAGCGGGAGCCTACAATGAGCAGTTCTTC